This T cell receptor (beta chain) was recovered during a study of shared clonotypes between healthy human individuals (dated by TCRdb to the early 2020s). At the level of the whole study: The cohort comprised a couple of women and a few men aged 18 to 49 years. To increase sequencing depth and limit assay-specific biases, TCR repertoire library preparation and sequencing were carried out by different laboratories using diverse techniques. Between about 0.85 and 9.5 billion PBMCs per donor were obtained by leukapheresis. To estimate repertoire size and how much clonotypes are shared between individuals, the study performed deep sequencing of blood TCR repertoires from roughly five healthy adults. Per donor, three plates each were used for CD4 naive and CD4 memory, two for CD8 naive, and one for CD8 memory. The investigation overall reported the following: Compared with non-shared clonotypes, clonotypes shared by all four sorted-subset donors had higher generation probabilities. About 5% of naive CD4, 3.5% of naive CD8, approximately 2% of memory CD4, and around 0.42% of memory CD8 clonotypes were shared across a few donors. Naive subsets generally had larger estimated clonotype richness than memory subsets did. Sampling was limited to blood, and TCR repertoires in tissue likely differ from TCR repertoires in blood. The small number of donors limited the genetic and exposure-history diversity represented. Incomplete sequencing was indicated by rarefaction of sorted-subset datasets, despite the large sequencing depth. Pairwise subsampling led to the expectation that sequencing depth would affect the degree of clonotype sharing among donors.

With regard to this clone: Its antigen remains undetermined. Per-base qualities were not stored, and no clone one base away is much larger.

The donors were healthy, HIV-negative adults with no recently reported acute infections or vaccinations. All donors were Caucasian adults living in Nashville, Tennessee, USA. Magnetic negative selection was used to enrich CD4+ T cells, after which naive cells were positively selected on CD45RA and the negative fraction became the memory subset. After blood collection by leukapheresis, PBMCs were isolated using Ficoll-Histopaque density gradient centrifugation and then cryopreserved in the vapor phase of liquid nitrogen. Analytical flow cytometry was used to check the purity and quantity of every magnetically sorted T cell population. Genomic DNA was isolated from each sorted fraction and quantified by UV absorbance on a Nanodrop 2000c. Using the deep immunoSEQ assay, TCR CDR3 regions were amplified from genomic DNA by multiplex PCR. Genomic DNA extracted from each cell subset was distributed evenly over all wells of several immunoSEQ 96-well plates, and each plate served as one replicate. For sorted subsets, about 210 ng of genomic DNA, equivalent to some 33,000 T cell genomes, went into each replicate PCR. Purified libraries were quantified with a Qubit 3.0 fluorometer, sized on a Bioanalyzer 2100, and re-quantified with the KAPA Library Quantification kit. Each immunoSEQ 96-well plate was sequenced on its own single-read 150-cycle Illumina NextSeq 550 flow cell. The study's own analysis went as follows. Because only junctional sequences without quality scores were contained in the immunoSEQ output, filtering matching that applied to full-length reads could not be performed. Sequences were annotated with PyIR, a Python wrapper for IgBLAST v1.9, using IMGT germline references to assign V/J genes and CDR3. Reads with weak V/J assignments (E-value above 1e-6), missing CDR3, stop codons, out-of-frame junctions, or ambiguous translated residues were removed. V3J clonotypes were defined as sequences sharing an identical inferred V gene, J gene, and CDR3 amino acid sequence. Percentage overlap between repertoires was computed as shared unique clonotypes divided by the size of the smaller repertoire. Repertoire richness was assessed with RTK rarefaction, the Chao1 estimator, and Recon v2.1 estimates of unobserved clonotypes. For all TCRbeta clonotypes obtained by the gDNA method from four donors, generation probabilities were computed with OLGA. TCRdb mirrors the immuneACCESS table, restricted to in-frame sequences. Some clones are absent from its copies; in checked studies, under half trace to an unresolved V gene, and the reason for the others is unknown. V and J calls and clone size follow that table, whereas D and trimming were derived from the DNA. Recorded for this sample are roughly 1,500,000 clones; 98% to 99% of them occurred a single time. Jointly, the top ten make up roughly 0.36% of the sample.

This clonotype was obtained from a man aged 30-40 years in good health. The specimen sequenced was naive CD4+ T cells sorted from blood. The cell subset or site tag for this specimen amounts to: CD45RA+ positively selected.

This receptor carries the CDR3 CASSHDSNQPQHF. In nucleotides, the sequence is TGTGCCAGCAGCCATGACAGCAATCAGCCCCAGCATTTT. The V gene is TRBV28 and the J gene is TRBJ1-5; the D gene remains uncertain. CDR1 and CDR2 were assigned from the germline V gene as MDHEN and SYDVKM. The CDR3 holds 13 amino acids from the cysteine to the phenylalanine. The read is trimmed to its CDR3 DNA, 39 bases read in frame from base 1. Cut back by 6 bases and 1 base, the V and J ends lie 7 bases apart.